These 27 T cell receptor beta chains were all obtained from the same sample, sequenced in a study of T cells in Graves' hyperthyroidism and ophthalmopathy. Amplified regions were TCR beta CDR3 sequences from RNA transcripts. The HTBI primer set served for first-round RT-PCR of the TCR CDR3. TCRdb reanalysed the multiplex PCR reads using MiXCR and keeps one entry per CDR3 protein. In the table there are about 380,000 distinct CDR3 sequences, about 18% of which are singletons. Sequenced material: blood. These receptors came from a young man with Graves' ophthalmopathy.

This clonotype came up many times. The chain joins TRBV2 to TRBJ1-2; D is ambiguous. CDR1 and CDR2 from the germline V gene are SNHLY and FYNNEI. The CDR3 has 14 residues. The V end was cut by 5 bases, the J end by 2 bases, with 12 bases between. Here the CDR3 reads CASSTEEVNYGYTF. The CDR3 DNA reads as TGTGCCAGCAGTACTGAGGAGGTCAACTATGGCTACACCTTC.

The chain is built from TRBV20-1 and TRBJ2-1; no clear D. The V gene's germline CDR1 is DFQATT and CDR2 SNEGSKA (reference sequence). The V and J ends lost 3 bases and 7 bases respectively, with 4 bases between them. CDR3 length: 10 residues. CDR3 coding DNA: TGCAGTGCTAGCGAGAATGAGCAGTTCTTC. Protein sequence: CSASENEQFF.

The chain carries TRBV6-1 and TRBJ1-3; D is undetermined. The CDR3 covers 14 residues. Germline V gives CDR1 MNHNS, CDR2 SASEGT. V was trimmed by 3 bases and J by 3 bases, leaving 9 bases between them. In DNA form, the CDR3 reads TGTGCCAGCAGTGAGTTGGGAAGTGGAAACACCATATATTTT. This gives the protein CASSELGSGNTIYF.

This clonotype was found many times. This chain connects TRBV6-1 to TRBJ2-2, with D perhaps matching TRBD1 (6 bases). The V end was cut by 2 bases, the J end by 1 base, with 8 bases between. Germline V gene sequence: CDR1 MNHNS, CDR2 SASEGT. The CDR3 contains 15 residues. The CDR3 DNA is TGTGCCAGCAGTGAACCGGGACAGAACACCGGGGAGCTGTTTTTT. Amino acid sequence: CASSEPGQNTGELFF.

This clonotype was observed at least ten times. The chain uses TRBV20-1 and TRBJ1-1, with D possibly being TRBD1 (5 bases). CDR1 and CDR2 from the germline V gene are DFQATT and SNEGSKA (reference sequence). The CDR3 totals 15 residues. V was trimmed by 0 bases and J by 6 bases, leaving 17 bases between them. The CDR3 coding sequence is TGCAGTGCTAGAGATCACGGGACCCTGCTTTCTGAAGCTTTCTTT. It translates to CSARDHGTLLSEAFF.

The genes are TRBV6-1 and TRBJ1-4, with 10 positions matching TRBD1. V was pared by 4 bases and J by 11 bases, with 22 bases of the junction left unmatched. Germline V gene lookup returns CDR1 MNHNS and CDR2 SASEGT. The CDR3 is 19 amino acids. CDR3 residues: CASSAPDRGGTHHADKLFF. CDR3 coding DNA: TGTGCCAGCAGTGCCCCGGACAGGGGGGGGACCCACCATGCTGACAAACTGTTTTTT.

This clonotype was seen at least ten times. V usage is TRBV5-6 and J usage is TRBJ1-1; D is perhaps TRBD1 (6 bases). Germline CDR1 reads SGHDT; CDR2 reads YYEEEE. V was trimmed by 3 bases and J by 3 bases, leaving 12 bases between them. CDR3 size: 14 residues. Here the CDR3 DNA reads TGTGCCAGCAGCTCACAGGGTCGGTACACTGAAGCTTTCTTT. This translates into CASSSQGRYTEAFF.

This clonotype was found a few times. The rearrangement links TRBV20-1 to TRBJ1-3; no clear D. CDR1 and CDR2 from the germline V gene are DFQATT and SNEGSKA (reference sequence). The CDR3 has 15 amino acids. V was shortened by 2 bases and J by 4 bases, with 15 bases between the two germline ends. The CDR3 region is CSARPHSPGGNTIYF. The CDR3 DNA reads as TGCAGTGCTAGACCGCACAGTCCGGGGGGAAACACCATATATTTT.

This clonotype occurred many times. The chain couples TRBV28 to TRBJ2-7; no definite D call. With 6 bases removed from V and 2 bases from J, the gap between germline ends came to 8 bases. CDR3 length equals 12 residues. The germline V gene encodes CDR1 MDHEN and CDR2 SYDVKM. The CDR3 loop is CASRGGAYEQYF. The CDR3 bases are TGTGCCAGCAGGGGCGGAGCCTACGAGCAGTACTTC.

J is TRBJ2-7 and V is TRBV12-3 or TRBV12-4; 8 bases are a match to TRBD1. The CDR3 is 12 residues long. The V gene end was trimmed by 6 bases and the J gene end by 6 bases; junction bases not matched to a gene: 4. The chain's CDR3 is CASSSGTGEQYF. The CDR3 DNA reads TGTGCCAGCAGCTCCGGGACAGGCGAGCAGTACTTC.

This clonotype has ten or more counts. The chain carries TRBV20-1 and TRBJ1-2; D unclear. Germline lookup yields CDR1 DFQATT and CDR2 SNEGSKA (reference sequence). V shed 0 bases and J shed 8 bases, with 10 bases lying between them. The CDR3 consists of 12 residues. This chain's CDR3 is CSARDEVWGYTF. In nucleotides, the CDR3 is TGCAGTGCTAGAGATGAGGTCTGGGGCTACACCTTC.

On this clonotype: The junction departs from the called germline gene at one end, perhaps through a read error. The rearrangement links TRBV5-1 to TRBJ2-7; TRBD2 aligns across 11 bases. This CDR3 spans 14 amino acids. The V gene's germline CDR1 is SGHRS and CDR2 YFSETQ. CDR3 in DNA: TGCGCCAGGAGCTCGGGACTAGCGGATTACGAGCAGTACTTC. This gives the protein CARSSGLADYEQYF.

The gene calls are TRBV29-1 and TRBJ2-5; D assignment may be TRBD1 or TRBD2 (6 bases each). Per the germline V gene, CDR1 is SQVTM and CDR2 is ANQGSEA. Trimming took off 0 bases at V and 5 bases at J, with 10 bases between the two ends. This CDR3 spans 13 amino acids. The CDR3 DNA follows: TGCAGCGTTGAAGATCCGGGGGCCGAGACCCAGTACTTC. Protein: CSVEDPGAETQYF.

There are many counts of this clonotype. The chain employs TRBV18 and TRBJ1-1, with no clear D. The CDR3 extends over 15 amino acids. The germline V and J ends were trimmed by 1 base and 1 base, with 10 bases remaining between them. The germline gives CDR1 KGHSH, CDR2 LQKENI. The CDR3 loop reads CASSPLRETNTEAFF. CDR3 DNA: TGTGCCAGCTCACCACTAAGGGAGACGAACACTGAAGCTTTCTTT.

This clonotype was recorded many times. This chain links TRBV13 with TRBJ2-5; the D is unclear. The CDR3 runs to 13 residues. Between the trimmed V and J ends, which lost 5 bases and 5 bases, there was a span of 12 bases. The germline V gene has CDR1 PRHDT and CDR2 FYEKMQ (reference sequence). The CDR3 spells CASSTTRRETQYF. As DNA, the CDR3 is TGTGCCAGCAGCACGACACGACGGGAGACCCAGTACTTC.

This rearrangement joins TRBV18 to TRBJ2-7; D is uncertain. CDR1 is KGHSH, CDR2 LQKENI, per germline. The CDR3 covers 14 residues. V was trimmed by 4 bases and J by 7 bases, leaving 17 bases between them. CDR3 in amino acids: CASSLYSAAGEQYF. The CDR3 nucleotides are TGTGCCAGCTCACTCTACTCGGCAGCCGGGGAGCAGTACTTC.

The chain has TRBV12-3 or TRBV12-4 and TRBJ2-5; D uncertain. The CDR3 runs to 13 residues. Trimming cost V 6 bases and J 5 bases, with 13 bases left between them. CDR3 in amino acids: CASSLYDGETQYF. The DNA of the CDR3 is TGTGCCAGCAGCCTCTACGATGGGGAGACCCAGTACTTC.

Ten or more counts support this clonotype. The chain is built from TRBV9 and TRBJ1-2; 7 positions agree with TRBD1. CDR1 is SGDLS and CDR2 is YYNGEE in the germline V gene. Trimming cost V 4 bases and J 3 bases; bases outside gene matches: 9. The CDR3 runs 15 residues. The CDR3 coding sequence is TGTGCCAGCAGCCCTACGGTCGGACAGGACTATGGCTACACCTTC. Translating gives CASSPTVGQDYGYTF.

The chain carries TRBV14 and TRBJ2-7; 10 bases fit TRBD1. The germline gives CDR1 SGHDN, CDR2 FVKESK. Trimming cost V 3 bases and J 5 bases; bases outside gene matches: 1. This CDR3 has 13 residues. The CDR3 coding sequence is TGTGCCAGCAGCCAGGGACAGGGGAACGAGCAGTACTTC. Its protein is CASSQGQGNEQYF.

J is TRBJ1-4 and V is TRBV4-1; 9 bases match TRBD1. The CDR3 spans 17 residues. In germline, CDR1 is MGHRA, CDR2 YSYEKL. V lost 0 bases and J lost 7; bases outside the gene matches: 9. Here the CDR3 DNA reads TGCGCCAGCAGCCAAGATAACGGTGGGACAGGGAGTGAAAAACTGTTTTTT. Residues: CASSQDNGGTGSEKLFF.

The DNA of the CDR3 is TGTGCCAGCAGTTTGGAAACCGGATGGGAGCAGTTCTTC. Its protein is CASSLETGWEQFF. V usage is TRBV27 and J usage is TRBJ2-1; D ambiguous. This CDR3 spans 13 amino acids. The V end lost 3 bases, the J end lost 10 bases, and 13 bases lay between the germline ends. The germline V gene has CDR1 MNHEY and CDR2 SMNVEV (reference sequence).

This clonotype occurred many times. The genes are TRBV3-1 and TRBJ1-3; D ambiguous. The CDR3 loop spans 16 amino acids. Looked up from germline, CDR1 is LGHDT and CDR2 is YNNKEL (reference sequence). Trimming cost V 0 bases and J 0 bases, with 9 bases left between them. In nucleotides, the CDR3 is TGTGCCAGCAGCCAAGAAGCGAGAAACTCTGGAAACACCATATATTTT. Translation: CASSQEARNSGNTIYF. The entire variable domain, with the rest obtained from reference TRBV3-1 and TRBJ1-3, is as follows: DTAVSQTPKYLVTQMGNDKSIKCEQNLGHDTMYWYKQDSKKFLKIMFSYNNKELIINETVPNRFSPKSPDKAHLNLHINSLELGDSAVYFCASSQEARNSGNTIYFGEGSWLTVV.

This chain links TRBV4-2 with TRBJ1-3, with D uncertain. V was clipped by 5 bases and J by 0 bases, with 17 bases between them. The CDR3 runs to 17 residues. CDR1 is LGHNA and CDR2 is YNFKEQ in the germline V gene. CDR3 nucleotide sequence: TGTGCCAGCAGCGAAGCTAGTTTGAGGAGCTCTGGAAACACCATATATTTT. It encodes CASSEASLRSSGNTIYF.

This clonotype occurred many times. The chain couples TRBV6-1 to TRBJ2-1, with 11 bases fitting TRBD2. The J segment lost 7 bases and the V segment lost 6 bases, leaving 8 bases of the junction unmatched. Germline V gene sequence: CDR1 MNHNS, CDR2 SASEGT. This CDR3 has 15 amino acids. The CDR3 is CASSDSGGASNEQFF. The CDR3 DNA reads as TGTGCCAGCAGCGATAGCGGGGGGGCCAGTAATGAGCAGTTCTTC.

This clonotype came up once. The chain uses TRBV10-3 and TRBJ1-4, with a weak D call TRBD1 (5 bases). The V gene lost 5 bases and the J gene lost 7 bases, with 14 bases spanning the gap. CDR1 is ENHRY, CDR2 SYGVKD, per germline. This CDR3 region has 14 residues. The CDR3 protein is CAISTDRSGEKLFF. In nucleotides, the CDR3 is TGTGCCATCAGTACCGACAGATCGGGTGAAAAACTGTTTTTT.

Many counts were recorded for this clonotype. The chain employs TRBV5-1 and TRBJ1-4; D possibly corresponds to TRBD1 (5 bases). The CDR3 is 14 residues long. CDR1 is SGHRS, CDR2 YFSETQ, per germline. Trimming took 0 bases from V and 7 from J, leaving 10 bases between them. CDR3 sequence (DNA): TGCGCCAGCAGCTTGGCCGGGACGGGTGAAAAACTGTTTTTT. This translates into CASSLAGTGEKLFF.

The J gene is TRBJ1-2, the V gene TRBV5-6; tentative D call: TRBD1 (5 bases). V shed 1 base and J shed 7 bases, with 14 bases lying between them. The CDR3 totals 14 residues. Germline values: CDR1 SGHDT, CDR2 YYEEEE. The CDR3 here is CASSLIRQGLGYTF. DNA for the CDR3: TGTGCCAGCAGCTTGATCCGGCAGGGACTTGGCTACACCTTC. The whole variable domain, remainder taken from reference TRBV5-6 and TRBJ1-2, is DAGVTQSPTHLIKTRGQQVTLRCSPKSGHDTVSWYQQALGQGPQFIFQYYEEEERQRGNFPDRFSGHQFPNYSSELNVNALLLGDSALYLCASSLIRQGLGYTFGSGTRLTVV.